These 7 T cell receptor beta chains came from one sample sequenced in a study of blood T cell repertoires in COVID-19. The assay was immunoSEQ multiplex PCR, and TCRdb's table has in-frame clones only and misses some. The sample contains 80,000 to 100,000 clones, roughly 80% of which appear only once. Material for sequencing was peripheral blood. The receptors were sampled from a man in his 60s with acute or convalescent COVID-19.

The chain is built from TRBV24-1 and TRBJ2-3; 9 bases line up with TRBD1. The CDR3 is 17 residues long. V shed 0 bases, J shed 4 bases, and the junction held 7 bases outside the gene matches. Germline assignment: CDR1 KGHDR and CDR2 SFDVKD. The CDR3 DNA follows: TGTGCCACCAGTGATTTGGTATCGGACAGGGGCGCAGATACGCAGTATTTT. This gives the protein CATSDLVSDRGADTQYF.

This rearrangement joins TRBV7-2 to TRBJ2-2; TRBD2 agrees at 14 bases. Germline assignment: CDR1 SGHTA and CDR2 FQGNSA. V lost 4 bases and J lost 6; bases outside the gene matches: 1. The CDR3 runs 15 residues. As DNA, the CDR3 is TGTGCCAGCAGCTGGGGACTAGCGGGAGCCGGGGAGCTGTTTTTT. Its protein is CASSWGLAGAGELFF.

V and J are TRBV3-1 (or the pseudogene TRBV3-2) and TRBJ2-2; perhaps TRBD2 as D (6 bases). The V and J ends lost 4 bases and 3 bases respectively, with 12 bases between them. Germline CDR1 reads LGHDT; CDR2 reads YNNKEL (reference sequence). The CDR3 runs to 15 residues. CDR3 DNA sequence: TGTGCCAGCAGCCGGGGACTGTCGTACACCGGGGAGCTGTTTTTT. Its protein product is CASSRGLSYTGELFF.

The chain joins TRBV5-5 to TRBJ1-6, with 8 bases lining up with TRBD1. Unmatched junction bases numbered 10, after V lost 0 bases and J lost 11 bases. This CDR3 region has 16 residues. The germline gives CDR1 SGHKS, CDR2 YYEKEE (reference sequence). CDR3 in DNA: TGTGCCAGCAGCTTGGCCAGTGGACAGGGTGGTACACCCCTCCACTTT. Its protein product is CASSLASGQGGTPLHF.

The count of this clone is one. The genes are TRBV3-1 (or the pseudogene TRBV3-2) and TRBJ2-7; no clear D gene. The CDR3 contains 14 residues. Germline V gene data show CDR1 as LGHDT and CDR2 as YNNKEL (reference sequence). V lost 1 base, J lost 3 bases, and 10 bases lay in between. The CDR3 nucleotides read TGTGCCAGCAGCCAAGGTGTGGCAGGCTACGAGCAGTACTTC. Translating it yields CASSQGVAGYEQYF.

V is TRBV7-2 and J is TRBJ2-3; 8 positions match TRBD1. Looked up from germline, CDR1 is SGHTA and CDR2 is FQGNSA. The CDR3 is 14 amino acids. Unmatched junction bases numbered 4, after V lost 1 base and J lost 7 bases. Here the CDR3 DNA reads TGTGCCAGCAGCTTAGGGGGACAGGCAAATACGCAGTATTTT. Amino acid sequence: CASSLGGQANTQYF.

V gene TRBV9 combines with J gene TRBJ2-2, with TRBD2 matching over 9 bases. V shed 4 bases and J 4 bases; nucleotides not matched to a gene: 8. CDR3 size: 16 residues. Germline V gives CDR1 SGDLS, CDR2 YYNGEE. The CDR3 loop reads CASSSQAGLATGELFF. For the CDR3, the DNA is TGTGCCAGCAGCTCGCAAGCGGGACTAGCCACCGGGGAGCTGTTTTTT.